The entry that follows covers one T cell receptor beta chain sequence. Its antigen is not identified. Constant-region reverse primers amplified full-length variable regions, followed by semi-nested Nested Universal Primer A PCR. MiXCR, applied by TCRdb to the 5' RACE reads, yields one record per CDR3 protein. The data show 35,000 to 45,000 distinct CDR3 sequences, 22% seen once. The CDR3 totals 15 residues. With V trimmed by 5 bases and J by 2 bases, 8 bases remained unmatched. Treg sorting used a CD4+CD25+CD127-/low gate. Study-level findings and limits: In terms of TCR gene usage, tumor memory CD4+ T cells clustered together with blood and lymph node memory CD4+ cells, as well as with lymph node naive CD4+ cells. Greatest tumor Treg TCR overlap was with tumor naive CD4+ cells. The larger-cohort validation was restricted to a single TCR beta V-J rearrangement rather than whole repertoires.

Material for sequencing was Tregs sorted from a lymph node. This chain uses TRBV12-3 or TRBV12-4 with TRBJ1-1, with TRBD1 matching over 7 bases. This TCR was sampled from a female donor with breast cancer. DNA for the CDR3: TGTGCCAGCAGTACGGCCGGGACAGAAAACACTGAAGCTTTCTTT. This sequence encodes CASSTAGTENTEAFF.